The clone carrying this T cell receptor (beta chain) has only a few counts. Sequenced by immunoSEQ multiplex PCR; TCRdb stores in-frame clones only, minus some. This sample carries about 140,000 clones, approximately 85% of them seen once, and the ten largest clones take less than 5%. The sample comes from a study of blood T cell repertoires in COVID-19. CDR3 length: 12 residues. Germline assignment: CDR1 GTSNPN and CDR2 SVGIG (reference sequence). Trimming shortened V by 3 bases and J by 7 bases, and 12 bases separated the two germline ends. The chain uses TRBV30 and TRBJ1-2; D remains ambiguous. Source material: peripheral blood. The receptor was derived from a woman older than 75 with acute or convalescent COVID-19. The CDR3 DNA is TGTGCCTGGAGCCGCCAAACGGGTGGCTACACCTTC. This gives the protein CAWSRQTGGYTF.